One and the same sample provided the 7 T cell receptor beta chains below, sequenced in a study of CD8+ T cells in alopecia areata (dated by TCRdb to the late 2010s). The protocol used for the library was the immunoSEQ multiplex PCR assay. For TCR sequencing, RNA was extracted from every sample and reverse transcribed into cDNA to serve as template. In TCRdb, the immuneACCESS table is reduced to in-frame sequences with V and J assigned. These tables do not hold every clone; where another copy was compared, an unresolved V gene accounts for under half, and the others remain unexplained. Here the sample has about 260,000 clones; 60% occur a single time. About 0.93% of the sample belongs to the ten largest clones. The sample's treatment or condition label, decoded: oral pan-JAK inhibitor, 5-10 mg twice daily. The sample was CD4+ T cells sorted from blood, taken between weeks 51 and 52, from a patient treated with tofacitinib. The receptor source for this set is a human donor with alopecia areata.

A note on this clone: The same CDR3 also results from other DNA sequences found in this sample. CDR3: CASSLAGNQPQHF. The CDR3 DNA is TGTGCCAGCAGCTTGGCCGGCAATCAGCCCCAGCATTTT. The chain uses TRBV5-6 and TRBJ1-5; D remains ambiguous. The CDR3 totals 13 residues. The ends were cut back, 0 bases at V and 2 bases at J, with 3 bases in the middle. Germline CDR1 SGHDT, CDR2 YYEEEE.

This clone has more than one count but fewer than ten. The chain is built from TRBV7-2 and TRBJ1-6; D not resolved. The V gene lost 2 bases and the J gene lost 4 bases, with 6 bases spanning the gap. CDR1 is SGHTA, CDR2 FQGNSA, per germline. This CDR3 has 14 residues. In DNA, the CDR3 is TGTGCCAGCAGCTTAATGGGATATAATTCACCCCTCCACTTT. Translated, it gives CASSLMGYNSPLHF.

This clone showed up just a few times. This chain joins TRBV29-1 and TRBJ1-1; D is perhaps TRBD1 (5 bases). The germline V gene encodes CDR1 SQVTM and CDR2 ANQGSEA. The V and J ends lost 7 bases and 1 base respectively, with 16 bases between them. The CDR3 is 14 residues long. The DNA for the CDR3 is TGCAGCGCCTCGGGGCTCGAAGGGAACACTGAAGCTTTCTTT. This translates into CSASGLEGNTEAFF.

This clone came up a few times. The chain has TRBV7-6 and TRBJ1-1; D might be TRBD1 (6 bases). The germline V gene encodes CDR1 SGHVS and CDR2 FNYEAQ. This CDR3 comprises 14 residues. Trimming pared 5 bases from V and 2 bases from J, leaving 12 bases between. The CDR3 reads CASSRGAGNTEAFF. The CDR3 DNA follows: TGTGCCAGCAGCCGGGGGGCTGGTAACACTGAAGCTTTCTTT.

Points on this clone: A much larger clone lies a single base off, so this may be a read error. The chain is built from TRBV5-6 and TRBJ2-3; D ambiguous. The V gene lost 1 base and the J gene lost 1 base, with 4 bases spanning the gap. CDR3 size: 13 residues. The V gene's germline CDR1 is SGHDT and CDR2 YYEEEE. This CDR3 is CASSLRGTDTQYF. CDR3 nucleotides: TGTGCCAGCAGCTTGCGGGGCACAGATACGCAGTATTTT. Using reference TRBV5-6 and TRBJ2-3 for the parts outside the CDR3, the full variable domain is DAGVTQSPTHLIKTRGQQVTLRCSPKSGHDTVSWYQQALGQGPQFIFQYYEEEERQRGNFPDRFSGHQFPNYSSELNVNALLLGDSALYLCASSLRGTDTQYFGPGTRLTVL.

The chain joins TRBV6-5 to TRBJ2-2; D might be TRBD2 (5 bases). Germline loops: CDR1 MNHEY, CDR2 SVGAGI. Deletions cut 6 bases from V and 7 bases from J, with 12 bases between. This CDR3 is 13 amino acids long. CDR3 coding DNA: TGTGCCAGCAGACCGGACGGGGTCGGGGAGCTGTTTTTT. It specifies CASRPDGVGELFF.

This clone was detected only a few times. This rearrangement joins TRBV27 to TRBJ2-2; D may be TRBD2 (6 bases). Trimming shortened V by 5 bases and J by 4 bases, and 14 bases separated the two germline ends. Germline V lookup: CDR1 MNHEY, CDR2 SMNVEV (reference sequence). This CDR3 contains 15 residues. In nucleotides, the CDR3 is TGTGCCAGCAGTCTGTACCTGGGAGGCACCGGGGAGCTGTTTTTT. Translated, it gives CASSLYLGGTGELFF.